The 19 T cell receptor beta chains below all came from one sample that was sequenced in a study of OX40 agonist ivuxolimab in advanced cancers. The data were produced by immunoSEQ multiplex PCR, yet TCRdb's version contains in-frame clones alone and is incomplete. This table holds about 14,000 clones, approximately 80% found once. The material was CD4+ or CD8+ T cells sorted from blood, obtained in a trial of the OX40 agonist ivuxolimab. These receptor sequences come from an adult with an advanced solid tumor such as melanoma, head and neck, liver or kidney cancer.

The CDR3 reads CASSMGVGSYEQYF. The CDR3 DNA follows: TGTGCCAGCTCAATGGGTGTCGGCTCCTACGAGCAGTACTTC. The rearrangement joins TRBV18 to TRBJ2-7; D is unresolved. CDR3 size: 14 residues. The germline V gene has CDR1 KGHSH and CDR2 LQKENI. V lost 5 bases to trimming and J lost 0 bases, with 11 bases between them.

The DNA for the CDR3 is TGTGCCAGCAGCGTAAACGACTGGGGGGTCGAGCAGTACTTC. Its translation: CASSVNDWGVEQYF. The chain couples TRBV9 to TRBJ2-7, with a tentative D call TRBD2 (6 bases). Germline assignment: CDR1 SGDLS and CDR2 YYNGEE. V was pared by 1 base and J by 6 bases, with 14 bases between. The CDR3 is made up of 14 amino acids.

The chain has TRBV7-8 and TRBJ2-1; D not resolved. The CDR3 extends over 11 amino acids. Per the germline V gene, CDR1 is SGHVS and CDR2 is FQNEAQ. V was cut by 8 bases and J by 2 bases, with 4 bases left in between. The CDR3 DNA reads TGTGCCAGCTGGGCCTACAATGAGCAGTTCTTC. Encoded protein: CASWAYNEQFF.

This clone was found a few times. DNA for the CDR3: TGTGCCAGCAGCTTAGGTCCCTTCACAGATACGCAGTATTTT. Translating gives CASSLGPFTDTQYF. V usage is TRBV13 and J usage is TRBJ2-3; D is ambiguous. V gave up 0 bases and J gave up 2 bases, with 6 bases separating them. CDR3 length: 14 amino acids. Germline assignment: CDR1 PRHDT and CDR2 FYEKMQ (reference sequence).

About this clone: A far larger clone is off by one base, so a read error is likely. V is TRBV11-2 and J is TRBJ1-5; 7 nucleotides match TRBD1. Trimming took 5 bases from V and 0 from J; bases not matched to a gene: 4. The CDR3 runs to 15 residues. The V gene's germline CDR1 is SGHAT and CDR2 FQNNGV. The CDR3 DNA sequence: TGTGCCAGCAGCGTACAGGGGTATAGCAATCAGCCCCAGCATTTT. It yields the protein CASSVQGYSNQPQHF. Full variable domain (remainder filled in from reference TRBV11-2 and TRBJ1-5): EAGVAQSPRYKIIEKRQSVAFWCNPISGHATLYWYQQILGQGPKLLIQFQNNGVVDDSQLPKDRFSAERLKGVDSTLKIQPAKLEDSAVYLCASSVQGYSNQPQHFGDGTRLSIL.

This chain uses TRBV27 with TRBJ2-1, with D unclear. Germline-derived CDR1 and CDR2 are MNHEY and SMNVEV (reference sequence). V lost 3 bases and J lost 7, with 7 bases in between. This CDR3 has 12 amino acids. Here the CDR3 reads CASSFSGNEQFF. CDR3 coding DNA: TGTGCCAGCAGTTTCTCCGGGAATGAGCAGTTCTTC.

The chain recombines TRBV19 with TRBJ1-5; 9 positions agree with TRBD1. The V and J ends lost 3 bases and 9 bases, in that order; junction bases with no gene match: 6. Germline loops: CDR1 LNHDA, CDR2 SQIVND (reference sequence). CDR3 size: 14 residues. CDR3: CASSIDRGTRPQHF. The DNA of the CDR3 is TGTGCCAGTAGTATCGACAGGGGGACCCGGCCCCAGCATTTT.

The CDR3 DNA sequence: TGTGCCAGCAGCCCCAGCCGACGGTACAATGAGCAGTTCTTC. Protein sequence: CASSPSRRYNEQFF. The rearrangement uses TRBV7-6 and TRBJ2-1; no clear D. CDR1 is SGHVS and CDR2 is FNYEAQ in the germline V gene. The V gene lost 5 bases and the J gene lost 4 bases, with 12 bases spanning the gap. This CDR3 has 14 residues.

This clone occurred a few times. The chain uses TRBV2 and TRBJ1-2, with 7 bases fitting TRBD1. The V gene end was trimmed by 2 bases and the J gene end by 0 bases; junction bases not matched to a gene: 6. This CDR3 has 16 residues. CDR1 and CDR2 from the germline V gene are SNHLY and FYNNEI. The CDR3 loop is CASSEWTGKANYGYTF. The CDR3, as DNA: TGTGCCAGCAGTGAATGGACAGGAAAAGCTAACTATGGCTACACCTTC.

As for this clone: The junction differs from germline at one of its ends, possibly a read error. The chain has TRBV5-4 and TRBJ2-1; 7 nucleotides line up with TRBD2. This CDR3 has 18 residues. From germline, CDR1 is SGHNT and CDR2 YYREEE (reference sequence). The CDR3 is CASSLNPRGREGHNEQFF. In DNA form, the CDR3 reads TGCGCCAGCAGCTTAAACCCCCGCGGCAGGGAGGGACACAATGAGCAGTTCTTC.

V gene TRBV19 combines with J gene TRBJ1-1; 8 bases map to TRBD1. The V and J ends lost 6 bases and 5 bases, in that order; junction bases with no gene match: 8. Germline-derived CDR1 and CDR2 are LNHDA and SQIVND (reference sequence). This CDR3 is 14 amino acids long. The CDR3 spells CASRGTGRETEAFF. CDR3 DNA: TGTGCCAGTAGGGGGACAGGCAGGGAGACTGAAGCTTTCTTT.

The rearrangement joins TRBV7-6 to TRBJ2-1; D remains unclear. Germline lookup yields CDR1 SGHVS and CDR2 FNYEAQ. Trimming stripped 1 base from V and 6 bases from J, with 4 bases between. CDR3 length: 12 residues. CDR3 bases: TGTGCCAGCAGCTTAGGATTCAATGAGCAGTTCTTC. Its protein is CASSLGFNEQFF.

This CDR3 is CASSVPSGDQETQYF. CDR3 nucleotides: TGTGCCAGCAGCGTTCCTAGCGGGGACCAAGAGACCCAGTACTTC. This chain uses TRBV9 with TRBJ2-5; TRBD2 matches at 9 bases. The CDR3 totals 15 residues. V trimming: 2 bases; J trimming: 0 bases; junction bases outside the gene matches: 2. Germline CDR1 reads SGDLS; CDR2 reads YYNGEE.

The chain employs TRBV4-1 and TRBJ2-5; no reliable D call. The germline CDR1 and CDR2 sequences are MGHRA and YSYEKL. The CDR3 covers 19 residues. With 1 base removed from V and 3 bases from J, the gap between germline ends came to 24 bases. Here the CDR3 DNA reads TGCGCCAGCAGCCAAGCCGATGCAGTCTATCCCCTCGAGGAAGAGACCCAGTACTTC. This codes for CASSQADAVYPLEEETQYF.

This clone was observed a few times. This rearrangement joins TRBV4-2 to TRBJ2-7, with D perhaps TRBD2 (6 bases). V lost 0 bases and J lost 0, with 12 bases in between. Germline CDR1 reads LGHNA; CDR2 reads YNFKEQ. This CDR3 is built from 16 residues. For the CDR3, the DNA is TGTGCCAGCAGCCAAGATTGGGGGGAGACCTCCTACGAGCAGTACTTC. Residues: CASSQDWGETSYEQYF.

The V gene is TRBV5-6, the J gene TRBJ1-4, with D perhaps TRBD1 (6 bases). The CDR3 is 12 amino acids. Trimming shortened V by 5 bases and J by 7 bases, and 9 bases separated the two germline ends. Looked up from germline, CDR1 is SGHDT and CDR2 is YYEEEE. This CDR3 is CASSIGGEKLFF. DNA for the CDR3: TGTGCCAGCAGTATAGGGGGTGAAAAACTGTTTTTT.

This clone was detected only a few times. The rearrangement joins TRBV5-5 to TRBJ1-5; D possibly corresponds to TRBD1 (6 bases). Deletions cut 2 bases from V and 7 bases from J, with 16 bases between. CDR3 size: 15 residues. In germline, CDR1 is SGHKS, CDR2 YYEKEE (reference sequence). The CDR3 is CASSFDMGGQQPQHF. CDR3 DNA: TGTGCCAGCAGCTTTGACATGGGGGGCCAACAGCCCCAGCATTTT.

The genes are TRBV19 and TRBJ2-2; D might be TRBD1 (6 bases). V lost 6 bases to trimming and J lost 1 base, with 9 bases between them. The CDR3 consists of 14 residues. Per germline, CDR1 LNHDA and CDR2 SQIVND (reference sequence). The CDR3 DNA is TGTGCCAGTAGCCCGGGACAGAACACCGGGGAGCTGTTTTTT. Residues: CASSPGQNTGELFF.

The V and J genes are TRBV5-3 and TRBJ2-1, with 13 bases that match TRBD2. TRBV5-3 is an ORF; its function is uncertain. J gave up 0 bases and V 2 bases, and 8 bases lay outside the gene matches. The CDR3 has 19 residues. This CDR3 is CARSFGLAGDPGSYNEQFF. CDR3 bases: TGTGCCAGAAGCTTTGGACTAGCGGGGGACCCAGGCTCCTACAATGAGCAGTTCTTC.